This T cell receptor beta chain came from a study of blood T cell repertoires in COVID-19. This table comes from immunoSEQ multiplex PCR, and its TCRdb copy is limited to in-frame clones, with some not included. The table includes around 230,000 clones, roughly 89% detected once. Trimming cost V 2 bases and J 3 bases, with 8 bases left between them. The CDR3 covers 13 residues. Germline V lookup: CDR1 SGHRS, CDR2 YFSETQ. This chain connects TRBV5-1 to TRBJ1-1; D possibly corresponds to TRBD1 (5 bases). Material for sequencing was peripheral blood. The sequence was obtained from a man aged 25-45 years who had recovered from COVID-19. CDR3 protein: CASSFGGDTEAFF. For the CDR3, the DNA is TGCGCCAGCAGCTTCGGGGGTGACACTGAAGCTTTCTTT.